A single sample is the source of the 24 T cell receptor beta chains below, sequenced in a study of blood T cell repertoires in COVID-19. The data were produced by immunoSEQ multiplex PCR, yet TCRdb's version contains in-frame clones alone and is incomplete. The table includes approximately 300,000 clones, around 80% detected once. The sequenced sample consisted of peripheral blood. Receptors originate from a woman in her forties or fifties with acute or convalescent COVID-19.

The J gene is TRBJ2-3, the V gene TRBV27, with 8 bases fitting TRBD2. V gave up 1 base and J gave up 3 bases; unmatched junction bases: 3. In germline, CDR1 is MNHEY, CDR2 SMNVEV (reference sequence). CDR3 size: 15 residues. CDR3 nucleotides: TGTGCCAGCAGTTTATTTCGGGGGGGGACAGATACGCAGTATTTT. It specifies CASSLFRGGTDTQYF.

This rearrangement joins TRBV12-3 or TRBV12-4 to TRBJ1-1; 7 nucleotides line up with TRBD1. J gave up 7 bases and V 5 bases, and 7 bases lay outside the gene matches. This CDR3 comprises 13 residues. CDR3 protein: CASSPHRGNEAFF. Here the CDR3 DNA reads TGTGCCAGCAGTCCCCACAGGGGAAATGAAGCTTTCTTT.

This clone was observed a few times. V and J are TRBV14 and TRBJ2-7; D unclear. V lost 0 bases and J 6 bases, leaving 6 bases between the germline ends. This CDR3 spans 12 amino acids. CDR1 is SGHDN and CDR2 is FVKESK in the germline V gene. CDR3 sequence (DNA): TGTGCCAGCAGCCAAGATACGGGCGAGCAGTACTTC. Translated, it gives CASSQDTGEQYF.

The chain recombines TRBV7-8 with TRBJ2-7; D possibly corresponds to TRBD2 (5 bases). Per germline, CDR1 SGHVS and CDR2 FQNEAQ. Trimming took off 5 bases at V and 0 bases at J, with 11 bases between the two ends. The CDR3 runs 14 residues. The CDR3 spells CASSDWETSYEQYF. CDR3 DNA: TGTGCCAGCAGCGACTGGGAGACCTCCTACGAGCAGTACTTC.

The gene calls are TRBV10-3 and TRBJ1-2, with 9 bases identical to TRBD1. Germline assignment: CDR1 ENHRY and CDR2 SYGVKD. The CDR3 loop spans 14 amino acids. V shed 7 bases, J shed 4 bases, and the junction held 7 bases outside the gene matches. The DNA of the CDR3 is TGTGCCATCACCCCGGACAGGGGAATCTATGGCTACACCTTC. Protein: CAITPDRGIYGYTF.

The genes are TRBV11-2 and TRBJ2-2; 9 positions agree with TRBD2. Unmatched junction bases numbered 10, after V lost 5 bases and J lost 6 bases. The CDR3 has 16 residues. Germline V gene sequence: CDR1 SGHAT, CDR2 FQNNGV. CDR3 sequence reads: CASSLLGGRAAGELFF. Here the CDR3 DNA reads TGTGCCAGCAGCCTCCTAGGCGGGAGGGCCGCCGGGGAGCTGTTTTTT.

Turning to this clone: The identical CDR3 is also encoded by other nucleotide sequences in the sample. The gene calls are TRBV7-8 and TRBJ2-2; TRBD1 might be the D (6 bases). Germline lookup yields CDR1 SGHVS and CDR2 FQNEAQ. The CDR3 covers 12 residues. Trimming took 5 bases from V and 7 from J, leaving 8 bases between them. In DNA, the CDR3 is TGTGCCAGCAGCCCGGACAGCGGGGAGCTGTTTTTT. This encodes CASSPDSGELFF.

The CDR3 bases are TGTGCCAGGACAGGGAGGTGTAAATATTCCTACAATGAGCAGTTCTTC. It specifies CARTGRCKYSYNEQFF. The rearrangement links TRBV19 to TRBJ2-1; D possibly corresponds to TRBD1 (7 bases). Looked up from germline, CDR1 is LNHDA and CDR2 is SQIVND (reference sequence). The CDR3 runs 16 residues. V was trimmed by 9 bases and J by 1 base, leaving 19 bases between them.

This clone was counted a few times. The chain employs TRBV28 and TRBJ2-5; perhaps TRBD2 as D (5 bases). The CDR3 sequence is 13 residues long. Germline V gene data show CDR1 as MDHEN and CDR2 as SYDVKM. The V end was cut by 4 bases, the J end by 5 bases, with 11 bases between. This CDR3 is CASSSNRGETQYF. DNA of the CDR3: TGTGCCAGCAGTTCCAACAGAGGGGAGACCCAGTACTTC.

This clone was seen just once. The chain is built from TRBV24-1 and TRBJ2-5; tentatively, D is TRBD1 (5 bases). This CDR3 has 13 amino acids. V was pared by 1 base and J by 5 bases, with 7 bases between. Per the germline V gene, CDR1 is KGHDR and CDR2 is SFDVKD. The CDR3 DNA sequence: TGTGCCACCAGTGATTTTCCAGGGGAGACCCAGTACTTC. This translates into CATSDFPGETQYF.

V usage is TRBV4-2 and J usage is TRBJ2-1; tentative D call: TRBD2 (5 bases). The CDR3 covers 15 residues. V gave up 3 bases and J gave up 5 bases, with 14 bases separating them. The germline V gene has CDR1 LGHNA and CDR2 YNFKEQ. The CDR3 sequence is CASSHLSSGNNEQFF. The CDR3 DNA is TGTGCCAGCAGCCACCTATCCTCCGGGAACAATGAGCAGTTCTTC.

The chain couples TRBV6-5 to TRBJ1-3; no definite D call. The CDR3 has 12 residues. CDR1 MNHEY and CDR2 SVGAGI come from the germline V gene. Trimming left V 4 bases short and J 4 bases short, with 5 bases between. CDR3 in amino acids: CASSSQGNTIYF. The CDR3 nucleotides are TGTGCCAGCAGTTCTCAGGGAAACACCATATATTTT.

Turning to this clone: One end of the junction does not line up with germline, which may come from a read error. The chain is built from TRBV30 and TRBJ1-1; 8 bases line up with TRBD1. CDR3 length: 20 amino acids. Germline CDR1 is GTSNPN and CDR2 is SVGIG (reference sequence). DNA of the CDR3: TGTGCCTGGAGTGTAGGACAGGGCTTCCTCCCACCGCCAATTAACACTAAAGCTTTCTTT. Translation gives CAWSVGQGFLPPPINTKAFF.

This clone was recorded a few times. The chain carries TRBV7-2 and TRBJ2-2; possibly TRBD2 for D (5 bases). Germline V gene data show CDR1 as SGHTA and CDR2 as FQGNSA. This CDR3 spans 14 amino acids. V gave up 6 bases and J gave up 2 bases, with 10 bases separating them. CDR3 in DNA: TGTGCCAGCAGGGAGGACGGAAACACCGGGGAGCTGTTTTTT. Encoded protein: CASREDGNTGELFF.

Concerning this clone: The sample holds other DNA sequences that translate to the same CDR3. The rearrangement links TRBV6-5 to TRBJ1-2; possibly TRBD1 for D (5 bases). V was pared by 7 bases and J by 3 bases, with 9 bases between. CDR1 MNHEY and CDR2 SVGAGI come from the germline V gene. This CDR3 has 12 residues. Written as DNA, the CDR3 is TGTGCCAGCACCCAGGGTGACTATGGCTACACCTTC. This encodes CASTQGDYGYTF.

This sequence joins TRBV2 and TRBJ1-6; 9 bases agree with TRBD1. The CDR3 runs to 15 residues. Trimming cost V 6 bases and J 7 bases; bases outside gene matches: 7. The germline V gene has CDR1 SNHLY and CDR2 FYNNEI. This chain's CDR3 is CASSVGTGSNSPLHF. The DNA for the CDR3 is TGTGCCAGCAGCGTAGGGACAGGGAGCAATTCACCCCTCCACTTT.

This clone was observed a handful of times. The chain combines TRBV2 with TRBJ2-5; unclear D gene. Germline V gives CDR1 SNHLY, CDR2 FYNNEI. The CDR3 has 11 residues. V lost 3 bases and J 5 bases, leaving 4 bases between the germline ends. The CDR3 DNA is TGTGCCAGCAGTGACCCGGAGACCCAGTACTTC. Its translation: CASSDPETQYF.

The chain uses TRBV5-4 and TRBJ2-3; no definite D call. Trimming pared 4 bases from V and 4 bases from J, leaving 10 bases between. CDR1 and CDR2 from the germline V gene are SGHNT and YYREEE (reference sequence). CDR3 size: 13 residues. CDR3 sequence: CASSPQYADTQYF. CDR3 nucleotides: TGTGCCAGCAGCCCACAGTACGCAGATACGCAGTATTTT. The variable domain in full, with the rest retrieved from reference TRBV5-4 and TRBJ2-3, is ETGVTQSPTHLIKTRGQQVTLRCSSQSGHNTVSWYQQALGQGPQFIFQYYREEENGRGNFPPRFSGLQFPNYSSELNVNALELDDSALYLCASSPQYADTQYFGPGTRLTVL.

This clone was detected only a few times. At one of its ends the junction is not consistent with the germline gene, which may arise from a read error. The chain recombines TRBV19 with TRBJ1-2, with 9 bases that match TRBD1. Germline lookup yields CDR1 LNHDA and CDR2 SQIVND (reference sequence). The CDR3 has 15 residues. The CDR3 DNA reads TGTGCCAGTAGTATTTCCACAGGGGGCTCCGGGGAAGGCGCCTTC. Translated, it gives CASSISTGGSGEGAF.

The chain couples TRBV10-3 to TRBJ2-2; D might be TRBD2 (6 bases). Trimming left V 7 bases short and J 7 bases short, with 13 bases between. Germline V gene sequence: CDR1 ENHRY, CDR2 SYGVKD. There are 13 residues in the CDR3. The CDR3 protein is CAITGGKNGELFF. The CDR3 bases are TGTGCCATCACCGGGGGAAAGAACGGGGAGCTGTTTTTT.

In this sample, this clone turned up once. This rearrangement joins TRBV25-1 to TRBJ2-1, with 16 bases aligning to TRBD2. Germline V gene data show CDR1 as MGHDK and CDR2 as SYGVNS. V lost 5 bases to trimming and J lost 3 bases; unmatched junction nucleotides: 4. CDR3 length: 17 residues. This CDR3 reads CASSLGLAGGVYNEQFF. In DNA, the CDR3 is TGTGCCAGCAGTTTGGGACTAGCGGGAGGGGTCTACAATGAGCAGTTCTTC.

The V call is TRBV7-7, the J call TRBJ2-2, with TRBD1 identical over 8 bases. Trimming at V came to 5 bases and at J to 5 bases, leaving 7 bases not matched to a gene. In germline, CDR1 is SSHAT, CDR2 FNYEAQ (reference sequence). This CDR3 region has 15 residues. The CDR3: CASSPTGDRTGELFF. Written as DNA, the CDR3 is TGTGCCAGCAGCCCGACAGGGGATCGGACCGGGGAGCTGTTTTTT.

The V call is TRBV10-1, the J call TRBJ2-5; 11 bases agree with TRBD2. With V trimmed by 5 bases and J by 2 bases, 7 bases remained unmatched. This CDR3 comprises 16 residues. Germline V gene sequence: CDR1 WNHNN, CDR2 SYGVQD (reference sequence). CDR3 loop: CASSTGTSGSQETQYF. The DNA for the CDR3 is TGCGCCAGCAGTACCGGGACTAGCGGCTCTCAAGAGACCCAGTACTTC.

The CDR3 DNA follows: TGTGCCAGCAGCTTGGATTCTAGCGGACTCTACGAGCAGTACTTC. It codes for CASSLDSSGLYEQYF. The chain recombines TRBV5-4 with TRBJ2-7, with 7 nucleotides matching TRBD2. CDR3 length: 15 residues. Germline V CDR1 and CDR2: SGHNT, YYREEE (reference sequence). With 0 bases clipped from V and 3 bases from J, the junction kept 6 bases outside the gene matches.